Included here is one T cell receptor beta chain sequence, with context. Its specificity is not known. Deletions cut 6 bases from V and 7 bases from J, with 12 bases between. The CDR3 length is 11 residues. Germline loops: CDR1 DFQATT, CDR2 SNEGSKA (reference sequence). The data were taken from a study of T-cell reconstitution after alpha-beta-depleted transplantation in children. The study, taken as a whole, reports: Surviving recipient T cells and thymic progenitors underlay high day-60 TCRbeta diversity in some patients. Expanded clones from the graft, numbering several hundred, reportedly supplied alpha-beta T cells about two months after transplant. The authors attributed T-cell counts and diversity one year after transplant mostly to newly produced T cells.

As it was prepared, the TCRbeta library received unique molecular identifiers. TCRdb reprocessed the PCR reads with MiXCR, giving one entry per CDR3 protein. The sample includes a few hundred thousand distinct CDR3 sequences, 27% of them seen just once. V gene TRBV20-1 combines with J gene TRBJ1-1; D is ambiguous. The TCR comes from a boy less than two years old with Wiskott-Aldrich syndrome, due to receive a stem cell transplant. The sample consisted of PBMCs, taken before TCRalphabeta/CD19-depleted stem cell transplant. The CDR3 nucleotides read TGCAGTGCCAAACTGCCTTTTGAAGCTTTCTTT. This codes for CSAKLPFEAFF.